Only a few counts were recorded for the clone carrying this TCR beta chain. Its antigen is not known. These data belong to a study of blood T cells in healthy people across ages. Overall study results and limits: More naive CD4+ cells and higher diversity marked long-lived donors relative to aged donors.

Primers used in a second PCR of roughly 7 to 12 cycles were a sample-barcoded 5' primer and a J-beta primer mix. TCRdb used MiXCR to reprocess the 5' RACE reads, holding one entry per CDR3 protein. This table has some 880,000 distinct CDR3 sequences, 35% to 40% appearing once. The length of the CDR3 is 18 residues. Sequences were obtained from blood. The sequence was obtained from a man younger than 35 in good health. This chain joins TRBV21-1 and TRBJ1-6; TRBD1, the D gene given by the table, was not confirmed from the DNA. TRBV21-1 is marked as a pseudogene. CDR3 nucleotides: TGTGCCAGCAGCAATGCCGTTCGGGACAGGGATGTGAATTCACCCCTCCACTTT. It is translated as CASSNAVRDRDVNSPLHF.